These T cell receptor beta chains were read from a single sample in a study of cytomegalovirus exposure and HLA in healthy donors. Measured with immunoSEQ multiplex PCR; TCRdb has only the in-frame clones, and not every one. The sample lists about 110,000 clones, 65% to 80% occurring once. Specimen: PBMCs. The receptor source for this set is a male donor in good health and CMV-seronegative. CDR3s leave out the opening cysteine and the closing phenylalanine or tryptophan. Fields, in order: clone size, D gene, CDR3 length, V gene, J gene, CDR3 protein. The D gene is left open where the match is weak. Only part of the rows carry a size: once, few, many, or a class if the clone is expanded.

NA	TRBD1	13	TRBV30	TRBJ2-1	AWSIGRGPYNEQF
NA	NA	14	TRBV4-2	TRBJ2-1	ASSQEGLEPINEQF
NA	TRBD1	12	TRBV28	TRBJ1-2	ASSSGDRVYGYT
NA	TRBD2	13	TRBV7-7	TRBJ2-1	ASSLLAGDSNEQF
NA	TRBD2	11	TRBV6-1	TRBJ2-3	ASGGGGADTQY
NA	NA	13	TRBV15	TRBJ1-4	ATSGKLGRGEKLF
NA	TRBD1	12	TRBV9	TRBJ2-7	ASSAGTGGDEQY
NA	TRBD1	13	TRBV11-3	TRBJ2-3	ASSNTGQGEDTQY
NA	TRBD1	10	TRBV28	TRBJ2-7	ASGFRTGEQY
NA	TRBD1	16	TRBV7-9	NA	ASSQDPDRVVSFGEQY
NA	TRBD1	12	TRBV27	TRBJ1-5	ASSLTGGGLPQH
NA	TRBD1	10	TRBV11-3	NA	ASRDRVYEQY
once	TRBD2	11	TRBV25-1	TRBJ2-7	ASSRTRADEQY
NA	NA	12	TRBV7-9	TRBJ1-3	SSSFRGSGNTIY
NA	NA	12	TRBV11-2	TRBJ2-7	ASSLWQGGGEQY
NA	TRBD1	15	TRBV11-2	TRBJ2-7	ASSLRLPGTGSYEQY
NA	TRBD2	17	TRBV29-1	TRBJ2-7	SVEREVSGRAHRSYEQY
NA	TRBD1	13	TRBV19	TRBJ1-1	ASSLDRGRRTEAF
once	NA	13	TRBV28	TRBJ1-5	ASTPSGEVDQPQH
NA	NA	10	TRBV11-3	TRBJ2-1	ASSLVRDEQF
NA	NA	13	TRBV19	TRBJ1-1	ASSIDGGSITEAF
few	TRBD1	15	TRBV4-2	TRBJ2-1	ASSQDTRRDRNNEQF
NA	TRBD1	13	TRBV28	TRBJ1-5	ASSFPDRGNQPQH
NA	NA	13	TRBV9	TRBJ1-1	ASSLSPGLRSEAF
once	TRBD1	12	TRBV11-2	TRBJ1-4	ASSLGTGHEKLF
NA	NA	13	TRBV15	TRBJ2-7	ATSRDPGHSYEQY